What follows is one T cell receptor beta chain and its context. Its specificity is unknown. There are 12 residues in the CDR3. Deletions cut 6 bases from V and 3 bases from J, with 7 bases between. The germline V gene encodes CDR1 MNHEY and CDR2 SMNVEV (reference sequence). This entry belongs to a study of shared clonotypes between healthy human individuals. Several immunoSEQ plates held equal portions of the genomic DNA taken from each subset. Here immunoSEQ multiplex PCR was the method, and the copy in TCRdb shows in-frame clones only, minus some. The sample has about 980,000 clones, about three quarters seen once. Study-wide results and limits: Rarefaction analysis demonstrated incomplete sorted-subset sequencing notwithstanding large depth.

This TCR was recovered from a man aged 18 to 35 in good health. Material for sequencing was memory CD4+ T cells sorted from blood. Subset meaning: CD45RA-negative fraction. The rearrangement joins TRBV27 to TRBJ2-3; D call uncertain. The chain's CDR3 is CASRTMTDTQYF. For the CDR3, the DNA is TGTGCCAGCAGAACTATGACAGATACGCAGTATTTT.